Listed here is a single TCR beta chain. Its antigen is not known. This CDR3 has 14 residues. V was shortened by 4 bases and J by 5 bases, with 17 bases between the two germline ends. Germline V CDR1 and CDR2: SQVTM, ANQGSEA. This entry belongs to a study of early T cells in non-severe SARS-CoV-2 infection. Background on the study: The chains were unpaired, and the sequenced material was bulk RNA from unsorted whole blood. Study-wide points: The VDJdb matching leaned toward anti-spike CD8 responses and overlooked private and CD4 specificities.

Individual cDNA molecules were tagged with unique molecular identifiers. TCRdb reprocessed the 5' RACE reads with MiXCR, giving one entry per CDR3 protein. The sample includes roughly 50,000 distinct CDR3 sequences, 6.2% of them seen just once. The sample in question was whole blood, obtained at baseline. This chain uses TRBV29-1 with TRBJ1-1; possible D gene TRBD1, 5 bases. The TCR originated in an adult who was a healthcare worker with PCR-confirmed SARS-CoV-2 infection or an uninfected control (not recorded which). CDR3 loop: CSVAKTQGGTEAFF. For the CDR3, the DNA is TGCAGCGTTGCAAAGACCCAGGGAGGTACTGAAGCTTTCTTT.